Shown below are 9 T cell receptor beta chains from a single sample sequenced in a study of CD8 T cells in Susac syndrome. RNA amounts of about 0.45 to 1 ug underwent reverse transcription with random hexamers. One entry per CDR3 protein results from TCRdb running MiXCR on the immunoSEQ multiplex PCR reads. The repertoire holds under 200,000 distinct CDR3 sequences, with 85% to 95% as singletons. The sample consisted of CD4+ T cells from PBMCs. These TCRs come from a human donor in good health.

The chain carries TRBV27 and TRBJ2-7; 8 positions match TRBD1. V was clipped by 3 bases and J by 3 bases; unmatched bases: 7. The CDR3 runs 15 residues. The germline CDR1 and CDR2 sequences are MNHEY and SMNVEV (reference sequence). The CDR3: CASSLLGQVNYEQYF. DNA of the CDR3: TGTGCCAGCAGTTTGTTGGGACAGGTAAACTACGAGCAGTACTTC.

The chain is built from TRBV20-1 and TRBJ2-7; 8 bases align to TRBD2. The length of the CDR3 is 14 residues. Germline V gene sequence: CDR1 DFQATT, CDR2 SNEGSKA (reference sequence). V lost 4 bases to trimming and J lost 9 bases; unmatched junction nucleotides: 14. The CDR3 region is CSAKTGLGNVVQYF. The CDR3 DNA is TGCAGTGCTAAGACGGGACTAGGGAATGTAGTGCAGTACTTC.

The CDR3 spells CASSPLGGELFF. The DNA of the CDR3 is TGTGCCAGCAGTCCCCTGGGCGGGGAGCTGTTTTTT. The chain joins TRBV3-1 to TRBJ2-2; D call uncertain. The germline V gene encodes CDR1 LGHDT and CDR2 YNNKEL (reference sequence). CDR3 length: 12 residues. V lost 6 bases, J lost 7 bases, and 9 bases lay in between.

The V call is TRBV28, the J call TRBJ2-1; D is unresolved. Deletions cut 3 bases from V and 0 bases from J, with 9 bases between. The CDR3 is 15 residues long. Germline CDR1 is MDHEN and CDR2 is SYDVKM. CDR3 loop: CASSLSGGSYNEQFF. The CDR3 region has the DNA TGTGCCAGCAGTTTGAGTGGCGGCTCCTACAATGAGCAGTTCTTC.

The chain is built from TRBV3-1 and TRBJ1-1; D is perhaps TRBD1 (6 bases). The CDR3 has 14 amino acids. Looked up from germline, CDR1 is LGHDT and CDR2 is YNNKEL (reference sequence). V was pared by 6 bases and J by 1 base, with 12 bases between. CDR3 sequence (DNA): TGTGCCAGCAGTCGACCGGACAGGAACACTGAAGCTTTCTTT. This gives the protein CASSRPDRNTEAFF.

The chain uses TRBV3-1 and TRBJ2-1; unclear D gene. V lost 3 bases to trimming and J lost 5 bases, with 26 bases between them. The CDR3 totals 19 residues. Germline V gene sequence: CDR1 LGHDT, CDR2 YNNKEL (reference sequence). The CDR3 here is CASSQARPSDHRGDNEQFF. DNA of the CDR3: TGTGCCAGCAGCCAGGCCCGCCCCAGCGACCACCGTGGAGACAATGAGCAGTTCTTC.

The chain links TRBV7-9 to TRBJ2-4; D is ambiguous. Germline assignment: CDR1 SEHNR and CDR2 FQNEAQ (reference sequence). V was clipped by 3 bases and J by 8 bases, with 17 bases between them. The CDR3 consists of 15 residues. This CDR3 is CASSFSGDPRDIQYF. CDR3 in DNA: TGTGCCAGCAGCTTTAGTGGAGACCCCCGGGACATTCAGTACTTC.

The genes are TRBV20-1 and TRBJ2-5, with D unclear. Trimming removed 5 bases from V and 5 bases from J, with 9 bases in between. Germline loops: CDR1 DFQATT, CDR2 SNEGSKA (reference sequence). There are 11 residues in the CDR3. The CDR3 here is CSAFPKETQYF. CDR3 DNA: TGCAGTGCTTTTCCGAAGGAGACCCAGTACTTC.

This sequence joins TRBV5-1 and TRBJ2-5, with D possibly called TRBD1 or TRBD2 (6 bases each). CDR1 and CDR2 from the germline V gene are SGHRS and YFSETQ. Trimming stripped 0 bases from V and 1 base from J, with 13 bases between. This CDR3 has 16 amino acids. CDR3 in amino acids: CASSLALGGTQETQYF. The CDR3 DNA reads TGCGCCAGCAGCTTGGCCCTCGGGGGCACCCAAGAGACCCAGTACTTC.